This T cell receptor beta chain is from a study of blood T cell repertoires in COVID-19. On the study more broadly: The analysed material was cDNA or gDNA that came from T cells, B-cell-depleted T cells, or PBMCs.

Produced via immunoSEQ multiplex PCR; TCRdb's table is partial and in-frame only. The sample has about 400,000 clones, around 84% seen once. V dropped 0 bases and J dropped 6 bases, with 13 bases sitting between them. The CDR3 contains 14 residues. Germline CDR1 is SGDLS and CDR2 is YYNGEE. V gene TRBV9 combines with J gene TRBJ2-7; a weak D match, TRBD2 (7 bases). This TCR was recovered from a human donor in a cohort sampled during active COVID-19. Sequenced sample: peripheral blood. CDR3 residues: CASSVGGGSSEQYF. DNA for the CDR3: TGTGCCAGCAGCGTAGGCGGGGGCTCTTCCGAGCAGTACTTC.